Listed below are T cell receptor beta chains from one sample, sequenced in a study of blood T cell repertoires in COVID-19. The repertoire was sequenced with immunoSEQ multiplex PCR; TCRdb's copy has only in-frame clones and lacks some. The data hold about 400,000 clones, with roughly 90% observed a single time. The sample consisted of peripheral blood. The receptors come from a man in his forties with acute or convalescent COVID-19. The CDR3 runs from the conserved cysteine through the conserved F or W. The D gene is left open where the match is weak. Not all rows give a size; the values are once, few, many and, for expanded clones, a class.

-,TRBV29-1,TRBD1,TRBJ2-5,CSVEPPGQGGETQYF,TGCAGCGTTGAACCACCGGGACAGGGAGGGGAGACCCAGTACTTC
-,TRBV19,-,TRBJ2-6,CASAQGPSGANVLTF,TGTGCCAGCGCCCAGGGGCCCTCTGGGGCCAACGTCCTGACTTTC
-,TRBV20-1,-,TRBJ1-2,CSARQGTGYTF,TGCAGTGCTAGACAGGGCACGGGCTACACCTTC
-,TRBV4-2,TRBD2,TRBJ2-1,CASSQRGWTSGGAVPDNEQFF,TGTGCCAGCAGCCAGAGGGGCTGGACTAGCGGGGGGGCGGTCCCCGACAATGAGCAGTTCTTC
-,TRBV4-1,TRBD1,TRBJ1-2,CASSQKTPAGGNYGYTF,TGCGCCAGCAGCCAGAAAACCCCGGCAGGGGGGAACTATGGCTACACCTTC
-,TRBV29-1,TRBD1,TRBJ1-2,CSVERGPNYGYTF,TGCAGCGTTGAAAGGGGGCCTAACTATGGCTACACCTTC
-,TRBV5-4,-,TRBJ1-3,CASSRDPSGGNTIYF,TGTGCCAGCAGCCGCGACCCCTCGGGAGGAAACACCATATATTTT
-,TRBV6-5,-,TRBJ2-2,CASSLGSGGTGELFF,TGTGCCAGCAGTTTGGGGTCCGGGGGCACCGGGGAGCTGTTTTTT
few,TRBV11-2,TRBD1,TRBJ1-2,CASSHPTGGYYGYTF,TGTGCCAGCAGCCACCCCACAGGGGGCTACTATGGCTACACCTTC
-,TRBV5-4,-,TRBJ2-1,CASSSGGYLAYNEQFF,TGTGCCAGCAGCTCGGGCGGGTACCTGGCGTACAATGAGCAGTTCTTC
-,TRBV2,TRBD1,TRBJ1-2,CASSGLGQAQNDCGYTF,TGTGCCAGCAGTGGTTTGGGACAGGCCCAAAACGATTGTGGCTACACCTTC
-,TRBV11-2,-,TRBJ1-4,CASSFGGLNEKLFF,TGTGCCAGCAGCTTTGGCGGACTGAATGAAAAACTGTTTTTT
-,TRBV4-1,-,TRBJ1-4,CASSQDGGEKLFF,TGCGCCAGCAGCCAAGATGGAGGTGAAAAACTGTTTTTT
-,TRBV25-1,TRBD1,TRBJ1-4,CASSEYRGYEKLFF,TGTGCCAGCAGTGAATACAGGGGGTATGAAAAACTGTTTTTT
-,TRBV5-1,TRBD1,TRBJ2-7,CASSWTGGSYEQYF,TGCGCCAGCAGCTGGACAGGGGGTTCCTACGAGCAGTACTTC
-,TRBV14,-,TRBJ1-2,CASSQGRNYGYTF,TGTGCCAGCAGCCAAGGCAGAAACTATGGCTACACCTTC
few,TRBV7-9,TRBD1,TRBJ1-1,CASSLRQGADTEAFF,TGTGCCAGCAGCTTACGGCAGGGGGCAGACACTGAAGCTTTCTTT
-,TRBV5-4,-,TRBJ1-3,CASSLDNRVSGNTIYF,TGTGCCAGCAGCTTGGATAACAGGGTCTCAGGAAACACCATATATTTT
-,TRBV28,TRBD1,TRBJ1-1,CASSYQGQANTEAFF,TGTGCCAGCAGCTACCAAGGACAGGCGAACACTGAAGCTTTCTTT
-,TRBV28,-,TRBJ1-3,CASSQLGGGGNTIYF,TGTGCCAGCAGTCAACTTGGCGGGGGCGGAAACACCATATATTTT
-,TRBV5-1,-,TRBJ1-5,CASSFREGQPQHF,TGCGCCAGCAGCTTCAGGGAGGGCCAGCCCCAGCATTTT
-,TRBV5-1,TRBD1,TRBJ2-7,CASSPDRGSNYEQYF,TGCGCCAGCAGCCCCGACAGGGGCTCCAACTACGAGCAGTACTTC
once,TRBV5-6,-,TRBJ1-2,CASSAGIFTSSKGNYGYTF,TGTGCCAGCAGCGCCGGCATATTCACCTCTTCTAAGGGGAACTATGGCTACACCTTC
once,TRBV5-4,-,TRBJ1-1,CASSADSRKAFF,TGTGCCAGCAGCGCCGACAGTCGGAAAGCTTTCTTT
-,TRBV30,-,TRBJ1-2,CACTAGGHYGYTF,TGTGCCTGTACGGCGGGGGGCCACTATGGCTACACCTTC
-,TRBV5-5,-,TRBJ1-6,CASTQSGALHF,TGTGCCAGCACCCAATCAGGGGCCCTCCACTTT
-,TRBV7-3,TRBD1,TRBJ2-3,CASSFEGQGATDTQYF,TGTGCCAGCAGCTTCGAGGGACAGGGGGCAACAGATACGCAGTATTTT
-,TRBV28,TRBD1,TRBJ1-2,CASSTGTGGAYYGYTF,TGTGCCAGCAGTACCGGGACAGGGGGCGCTTACTATGGCTACACCTTC
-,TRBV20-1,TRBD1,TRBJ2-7,CSASVGGGYEQYF,TGCAGTGCTAGTGTAGGGGGCGGGTACGAGCAGTACTTC
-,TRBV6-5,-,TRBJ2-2,CASYSGELFF,TGTGCCAGTTATTCCGGGGAGCTGTTTTTT
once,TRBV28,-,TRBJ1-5,CASSRAGQTNQPQHF,TGTGCCAGCAGCCGAGCGGGCCAAACGAATCAGCCCCAGCATTTT